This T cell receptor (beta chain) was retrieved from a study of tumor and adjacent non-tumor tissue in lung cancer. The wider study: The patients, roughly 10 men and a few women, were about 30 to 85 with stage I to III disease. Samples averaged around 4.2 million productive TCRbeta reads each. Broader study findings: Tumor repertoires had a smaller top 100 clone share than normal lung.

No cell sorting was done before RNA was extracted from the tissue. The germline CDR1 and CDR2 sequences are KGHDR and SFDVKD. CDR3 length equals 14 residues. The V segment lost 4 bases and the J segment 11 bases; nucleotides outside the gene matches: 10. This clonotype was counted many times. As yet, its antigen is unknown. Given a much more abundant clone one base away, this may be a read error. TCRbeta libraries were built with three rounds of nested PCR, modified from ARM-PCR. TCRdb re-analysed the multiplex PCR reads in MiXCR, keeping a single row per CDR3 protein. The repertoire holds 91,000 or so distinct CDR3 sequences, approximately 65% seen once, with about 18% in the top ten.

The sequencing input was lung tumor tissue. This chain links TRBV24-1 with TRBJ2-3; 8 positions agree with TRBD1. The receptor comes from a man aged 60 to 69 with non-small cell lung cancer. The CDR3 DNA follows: TGTGCCACCAGTGAAGCAAACTCCGGGACAGGGCAGTATTTT. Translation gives CATSEANSGTGQYF.